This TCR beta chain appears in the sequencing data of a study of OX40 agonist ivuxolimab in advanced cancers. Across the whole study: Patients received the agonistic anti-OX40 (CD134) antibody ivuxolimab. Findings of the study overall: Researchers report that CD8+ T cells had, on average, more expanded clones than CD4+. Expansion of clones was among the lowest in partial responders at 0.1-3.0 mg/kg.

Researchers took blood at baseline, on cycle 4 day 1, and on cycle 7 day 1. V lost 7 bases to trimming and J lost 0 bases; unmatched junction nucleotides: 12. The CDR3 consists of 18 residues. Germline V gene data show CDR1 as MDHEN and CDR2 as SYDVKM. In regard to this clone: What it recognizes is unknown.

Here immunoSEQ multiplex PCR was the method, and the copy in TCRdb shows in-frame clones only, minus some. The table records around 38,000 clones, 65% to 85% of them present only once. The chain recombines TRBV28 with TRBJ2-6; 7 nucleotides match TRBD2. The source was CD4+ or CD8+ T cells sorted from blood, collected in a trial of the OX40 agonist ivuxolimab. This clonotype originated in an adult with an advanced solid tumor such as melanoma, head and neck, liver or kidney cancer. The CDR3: CASMVSSGASSGANVLTF. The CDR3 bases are TGTGCCAGCATGGTATCTAGCGGAGCGAGCTCTGGGGCCAACGTCCTGACTTTC.